The entry that follows covers one T cell receptor beta chain sequence. The antigen is not known. The sample comes from a study of shared clonotypes between healthy human individuals. For the study at large: Three plates were used per donor for CD4 naive, three for CD4 memory, two for CD8 naive and one for CD8 memory. Whole-study results and caveats: The sole specimen, blood, was sampled, and tissue repertoires likely differ.

Some clones are missing from TCRdb's copy, which holds only in-frame ones; the method was immunoSEQ multiplex PCR. The data contain around 600,000 clones, almost 97% of them seen just once; the ten biggest clones take up around 0.058%. The sequenced sample consisted of naive CD4+ T cells sorted from blood. Subset reported: CD45RA+ positively selected. The clonotype was recovered from a woman younger than 45 in good health.

CDR3 loop: CATLSGRALPDTQYF. CDR3 sequence (DNA): TGTGCCACCCTTAGCGGGAGGGCCTTGCCAGATACGCAGTATTTT. V is TRBV6-1 and J is TRBJ2-3, with 11 bases aligning to TRBD2. CDR3 length: 15 residues. The trim removed 10 bases at V and 4 bases at J, leaving 10 bases unmatched. CDR1 and CDR2 from the germline V gene are MNHNS and SASEGT.